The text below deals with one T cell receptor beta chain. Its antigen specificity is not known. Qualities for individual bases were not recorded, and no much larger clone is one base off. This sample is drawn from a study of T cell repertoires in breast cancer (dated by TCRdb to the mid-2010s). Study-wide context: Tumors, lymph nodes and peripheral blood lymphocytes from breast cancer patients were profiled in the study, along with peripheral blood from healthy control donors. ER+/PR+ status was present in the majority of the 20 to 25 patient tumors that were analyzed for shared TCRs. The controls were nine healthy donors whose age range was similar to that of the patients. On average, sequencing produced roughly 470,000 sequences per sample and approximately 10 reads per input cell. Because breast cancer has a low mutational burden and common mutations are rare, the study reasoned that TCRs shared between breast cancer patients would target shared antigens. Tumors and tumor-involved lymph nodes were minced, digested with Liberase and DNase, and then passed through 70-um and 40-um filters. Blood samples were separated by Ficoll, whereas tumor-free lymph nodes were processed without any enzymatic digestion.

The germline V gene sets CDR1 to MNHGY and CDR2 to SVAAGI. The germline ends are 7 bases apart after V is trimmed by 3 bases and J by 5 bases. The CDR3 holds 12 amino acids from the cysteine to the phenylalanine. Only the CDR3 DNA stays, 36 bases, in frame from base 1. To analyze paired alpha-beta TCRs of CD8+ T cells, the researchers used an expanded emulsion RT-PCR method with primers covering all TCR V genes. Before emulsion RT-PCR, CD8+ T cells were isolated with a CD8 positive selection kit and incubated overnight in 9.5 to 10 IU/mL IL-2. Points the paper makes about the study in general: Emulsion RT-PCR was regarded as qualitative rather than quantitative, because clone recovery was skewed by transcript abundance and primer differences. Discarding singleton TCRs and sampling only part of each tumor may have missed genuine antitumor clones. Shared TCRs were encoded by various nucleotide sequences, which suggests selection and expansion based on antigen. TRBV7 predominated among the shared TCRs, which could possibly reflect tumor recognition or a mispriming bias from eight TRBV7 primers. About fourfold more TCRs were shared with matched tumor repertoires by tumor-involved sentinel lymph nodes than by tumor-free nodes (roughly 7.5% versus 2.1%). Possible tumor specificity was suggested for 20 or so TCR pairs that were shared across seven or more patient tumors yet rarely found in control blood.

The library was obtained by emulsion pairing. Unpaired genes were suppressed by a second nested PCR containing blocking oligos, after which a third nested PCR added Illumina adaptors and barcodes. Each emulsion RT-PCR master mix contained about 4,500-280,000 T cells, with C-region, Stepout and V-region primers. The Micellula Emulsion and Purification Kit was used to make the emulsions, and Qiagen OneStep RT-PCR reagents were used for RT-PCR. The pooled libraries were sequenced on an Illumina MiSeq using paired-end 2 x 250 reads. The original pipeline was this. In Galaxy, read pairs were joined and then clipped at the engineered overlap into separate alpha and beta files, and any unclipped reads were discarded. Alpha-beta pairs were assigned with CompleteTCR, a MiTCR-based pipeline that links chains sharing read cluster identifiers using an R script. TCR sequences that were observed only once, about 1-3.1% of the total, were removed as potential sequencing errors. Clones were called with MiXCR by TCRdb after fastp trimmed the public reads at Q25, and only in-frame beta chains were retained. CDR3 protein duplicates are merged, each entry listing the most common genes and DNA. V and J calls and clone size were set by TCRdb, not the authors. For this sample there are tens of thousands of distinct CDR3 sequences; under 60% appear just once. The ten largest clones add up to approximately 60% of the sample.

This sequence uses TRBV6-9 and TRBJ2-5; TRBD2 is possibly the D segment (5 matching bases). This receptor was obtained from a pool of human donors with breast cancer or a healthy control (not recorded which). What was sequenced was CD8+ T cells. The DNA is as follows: TGTGCCAGCAGTTACGCGGGCGAGACCCAGTACTTC. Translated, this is CASSYAGETQYF.